This TCR beta chain was documented in a study of blood T cell repertoires in COVID-19. Study-wide context: T cells, B-cell-depleted T cells, or PBMCs provided the cDNA or gDNA that served as material.

This clone was detected once. The V and J ends lost 3 bases and 4 bases, in that order; junction bases with no gene match: 5. Germline V lookup: CDR1 LNHDA, CDR2 SQIVND (reference sequence). The CDR3 loop spans 15 amino acids. Methods used by the authors: Estimation of nucleated cell counts was performed using reference gene primer amplification. Sequencing used immunoSEQ multiplex PCR; TCRdb keeps in-frame clones, though not all of them. For V, J and clone size, that table is used; D and trimming come from the DNA. The repertoire includes fewer than 110,000 clones, around 89% of them detected once, and approximately 6.2% sits in the top ten.

Sequencing input: peripheral blood. The chain is built from TRBV19 and TRBJ2-3, with 9 bases that match TRBD2. The clonotype comes from a man in his fifties with active or convalescent COVID-19. This CDR3 is CASSILAGKADTQYF. DNA for the CDR3: TGTGCCAGTAGTATCCTAGCGGGAAAGGCAGATACGCAGTATTTT.